This T cell receptor (beta chain) appears in the sequencing data of a study of cytomegalovirus exposure and HLA in healthy donors. Study-level points and caveats: Later, TCR association rates were found to vary by HLA locus, highest for DRB1 and lowest for HLA-C.

This CDR3 is 13 amino acids long. Germline trimming cut 7 bases from V and 10 bases from J; bases unmatched to any gene: 10. Germline-derived CDR1 and CDR2 are MDHEN and SYDVKM. Details on this clone: Its target is unknown.

It was with 60 Vbeta and 13 Jbeta primers that the PCR ran. Produced via immunoSEQ multiplex PCR; TCRdb's table is partial and in-frame only. The sample lists some 90,000 clones, 55% to 75% occurring once. Sample: PBMCs. The rearrangement joins TRBV28 to TRBJ1-1; TRBD1 agrees at 9 bases. This TCR was sampled from a man between 45 and 60 years old in good health and CMV-seronegative. The CDR3 loop reads CASTLPTGGLAFF. CDR3 nucleotides: TGTGCCAGCACCCTACCCACAGGGGGCCTAGCTTTCTTT.